This T cell receptor beta chain derives from a study of ipilimumab plus nivolumab after autologous stem cell transplantation. CDR1 is SGHRS and CDR2 is YFSETQ in the germline V gene. V was cut by 2 bases and J by 3 bases, with 12 bases left in between. This CDR3 contains 15 residues. The data were produced by immunoSEQ multiplex PCR, yet TCRdb's version contains in-frame clones alone and is incomplete. The table has some 46,000 clones, over 75% seen once. The clonotype originates from a male donor with multiple myeloma. The source was PBMCs, collected in a trial of ipilimumab plus nivolumab as post-transplant consolidation. V and J are TRBV5-1 and TRBJ2-1; possibly TRBD2 for D (6 bases). Here the CDR3 reads CASSLGTLGYNEQFF. The CDR3 nucleotides read TGCGCCAGCAGCTTAGGGACTCTGGGCTACAATGAGCAGTTCTTC. The full variable domain, its missing parts supplied by reference TRBV5-1 and TRBJ2-1, is KAGVTQTPRYLIKTRGQQVTLSCSPISGHRSVSWYQQTPGQGLQFLFEYFSETQRNKGNFPGRFSGRQFSNSRSEMNVSTLELGDSALYLCASSLGTLGYNEQFFGPGTRLTVL.